The TCR beta chain under discussion was sequenced for a study of identical twins. Broader study findings: Cord blood beta clonotypes that were abundant carried fewer insertions, and memory repertoires showed no such trend. The degree of excess twin sharing was weaker in beta out-of-frame sequences.

The CDR3 consists of 14 residues. Trimming pared 6 bases from V and 3 bases from J, leaving 13 bases between. Germline CDR1 MNHNS, CDR2 SASEGT. TCRdb re-derived calls from the 5' RACE reads in MiXCR, one entry per CDR3 protein. Of about 500,000 distinct CDR3 sequences listed, approximately 14% were seen once; the top ten hold 0.95% to 1%. This clonotype showed up many times. Its specificity is not known. This sample was shared with a second study, whose subject was yellow fever vaccine responses in identical twins.

This clonotype originated in a woman aged 18-35 years in good health. Sequenced material: CD4+ T cells sorted from blood. The V and J genes are TRBV6-1 and TRBJ2-3, with D possibly matching TRBD2 (5 bases). CDR3 region: CASRSLGGTDTQYF. CDR3 in DNA: TGTGCCAGCAGATCCTTAGGCGGGACAGATACGCAGTATTTT.